This TCR beta chain was recovered during a study of blood T cells in healthy people across ages. A second PCR, run for roughly 7 to 12 cycles, used a sample-barcoded 5' primer plus a J-beta primer mix. All cDNA molecules were each tagged by a template-switch adaptor with 12 random nucleotides. From the 5' RACE reads, TCRdb called clonotypes with MiXCR, one entry per CDR3 protein. The repertoire includes approximately 780,000 distinct CDR3 sequences, approximately 24% of them detected once, and about 3% sits in the top ten. Germline lookup yields CDR1 DFQATT and CDR2 SNEGSKA (reference sequence). The V and J ends lost 6 bases and 6 bases respectively, with 11 bases between them. This CDR3 is built from 11 residues. In this sample, this clonotype turned up a few times. At least 6.5 million PBMCs were isolated per sample. These same records also appear under a second study, on T cells of mothers and their children. This second study says: The people who donated were a few healthy Caucasian mothers and their six children.

The sequence was collected from a boy aged 5 to 17 in good health. The sample consisted of blood. This chain connects TRBV20-1 to TRBJ1-1, with D unresolved. Here the CDR3 reads CSAKEGPEAFF. The CDR3 DNA reads TGCAGTGCGAAGGAGGGTCCTGAAGCTTTCTTT.